These 27 T cell receptor beta chains were sequenced from one sample in a study of cytomegalovirus exposure and HLA in healthy donors. 13 Jbeta primers and 60 Vbeta primers were used for the PCR. Profiling relied on immunoSEQ multiplex PCR, and the TCRdb table lists in-frame clones only, not all of them. Altogether more than 85,000 clones are present, nearly 80% being singletons, with the ten largest covering around 1.3%. The sample taken for sequencing was PBMCs. The receptor set was obtained from a woman between 25 and 40 years old in good health and CMV-seronegative.

The CDR3 spells CASSSYRENTEAFF. CDR3 sequence (DNA): TGTGCCAGCAGTTCCTACAGGGAGAACACTGAAGCTTTCTTT. V is TRBV27 and J is TRBJ1-1, with a weak D call TRBD1 (6 bases). Per the germline V gene, CDR1 is MNHEY and CDR2 is SMNVEV (reference sequence). The CDR3 is made up of 14 amino acids. The V and J ends lost 4 bases and 1 base respectively, with 10 bases between them.

The genes are TRBV7-8 and TRBJ2-5; 14 nucleotides line up with TRBD2. This CDR3 region has 17 residues. V was clipped by 5 bases and J by 5 bases; unmatched bases: 10. Germline V gives CDR1 SGHVS, CDR2 FQNEAQ. CDR3 sequence reads: CASSLRLAGGPAETQYF. The CDR3 nucleotides read TGTGCCAGCAGCCTCCGACTAGCGGGAGGGCCCGCGGAGACCCAGTACTTC.

J is TRBJ1-3 and V is TRBV28, with a possible D match to TRBD1 (5 bases). This CDR3 comprises 12 residues. Looked up from germline, CDR1 is MDHEN and CDR2 is SYDVKM. The V end lost 8 bases, the J end lost 3 bases, and 8 bases lay between the germline ends. CDR3 amino acids: CASSGHGNTIYF. The DNA for the CDR3 is TGTGCCAGCTCAGGGCATGGAAACACCATATATTTT. The full variable domain, with the rest looked up from reference TRBV28 and TRBJ1-3, is DVKVTQSSRYLVKRTGEKVFLECVQDMDHENMFWYRQDPGLGLRLIYFSYDVKMKEKGDIPEGYSVSREKKERFSLILESASTNQTSMYLCASSGHGNTIYFGEGSWLTVV.

V usage is TRBV4-1 and J usage is TRBJ2-7; TRBD1 aligns across 7 bases. This CDR3 has 15 amino acids. J gave up 2 bases and V 1 base, and 5 bases lay outside the gene matches. Looked up from germline, CDR1 is MGHRA and CDR2 is YSYEKL. This CDR3 reads CASSQGPTGAYEQYF. CDR3 nucleotide sequence: TGCGCCAGCAGCCAAGGCCCCACAGGGGCCTACGAGCAGTACTTC.

The chain couples TRBV4-2 to TRBJ2-1, with TRBD2 matching over 11 bases. The CDR3 is 17 residues long. V lost 0 bases to trimming and J lost 3 bases; unmatched junction nucleotides: 4. Germline V CDR1 and CDR2: LGHNA, YNFKEQ. For the CDR3, the DNA is TGTGCCAGCAGCCAAGATACTAGCGGGAGTTGCTACAATGAGCAGTTCTTC. It translates to CASSQDTSGSCYNEQFF.

The V gene is TRBV30, the J gene TRBJ1-2; 7 bases are a match to TRBD1. Germline CDR1 reads GTSNPN; CDR2 reads SVGIG (reference sequence). V lost 7 bases to trimming and J lost 4 bases; unmatched junction nucleotides: 15. This CDR3 comprises 15 residues. The CDR3 DNA sequence: TGTGCCTCCCTGGGGCGGGACAGCAAGCTCTATGGCTACACCTTC. It yields the protein CASLGRDSKLYGYTF.

J is TRBJ2-7 and V is TRBV28; D is perhaps TRBD2 (6 bases). CDR3 length: 15 residues. The V gene lost 8 bases and the J gene lost 5 bases, with 22 bases spanning the gap. The germline V gene encodes CDR1 MDHEN and CDR2 SYDVKM. CDR3 bases: TGTGCCAGCTCCCCAGCGGGTGGCAGGACCAACGAGCAGTACTTC. Its protein is CASSPAGGRTNEQYF.

The chain recombines TRBV7-3 with TRBJ2-7, with D tentatively TRBD2 (6 bases). Trimming pared 0 bases from V and 6 bases from J, leaving 15 bases between. CDR3 length equals 15 residues. The germline gives CDR1 SGHTA, CDR2 FQGTGA. The DNA of the CDR3 is TGTGCCAGCAGCTTAACGGGGGGAGTACTGCGCGAGCAGTACTTC. Translated: CASSLTGGVLREQYF. The full variable domain, with the rest looked up from reference TRBV7-3 and TRBJ2-7, is GAGVSQTPSNKVTEKGKYVELRCDPISGHTALYWYRQSLGQGPEFLIYFQGTGAADDSGLPNDRFFAVRPEGSVSTLKIQRTERGDSAVYLCASSLTGGVLREQYFGPGTRLTVT.

The genes are TRBV7-6 and TRBJ2-7; 8 positions agree with TRBD2. Germline lookup yields CDR1 SGHVS and CDR2 FNYEAQ. The CDR3 runs 16 residues. Germline trimming cut 5 bases from V and 2 bases from J; bases unmatched to any gene: 11. CDR3 nucleotides: TGTGCCAGCAGCCCCGAGAGAGCGGGGGCCCCCTACGAGCAGTACTTC. Translating gives CASSPERAGAPYEQYF.

The rearrangement joins TRBV7-2 to TRBJ1-1; D call uncertain. Deletions cut 1 base from V and 0 bases from J, with 6 bases between. Looked up from germline, CDR1 is SGHTA and CDR2 is FQGNSA. This CDR3 has 14 residues. CDR3 nucleotide sequence: TGTGCCAGCAGCTTAGAACAGATGAACACTGAAGCTTTCTTT. Residues: CASSLEQMNTEAFF. Full variable domain (outside the CDR3, taken from reference TRBV7-2 and TRBJ1-1): GAGVSQSPSNKVTEKGKDVELRCDPISGHTALYWYRQSLGQGLEFLIYFQGNSAPDKSGLPSDRFSAERTGGSVSTLTIQRTQQEDSAVYLCASSLEQMNTEAFFGQGTRLTVV.

The chain combines TRBV19 with TRBJ1-2; D is unclear. CDR1 LNHDA and CDR2 SQIVND come from the germline V gene (reference sequence). The V end was cut by 3 bases, the J end by 6 bases, with 11 bases between. This CDR3 has 13 amino acids. For the CDR3, the DNA is TGTGCCAGTAGTATGAGGCCCAGAGATGGCTACACCTTC. This gives the protein CASSMRPRDGYTF.

Notes on this clone: Relative to the germline gene, one junction end is altered; a read error may explain this. The CDR3 here is CASGVARTGGPGELFF. In DNA, the CDR3 is TGTGCCAGCGGCGTAGCAAGGACAGGGGGTCCCGGGGAGCTGTTTTTT. V and J are TRBV9 and TRBJ2-2; TRBD1 aligns across 10 bases. Germline V CDR1 and CDR2: SGDLS, YYNGEE. This CDR3 region has 16 residues.

This chain links TRBV13 with TRBJ2-7; 8 bases line up with TRBD2. The CDR3 is 15 amino acids. J gave up 1 base and V 6 bases, and 8 bases lay outside the gene matches. Germline V lookup: CDR1 PRHDT, CDR2 FYEKMQ (reference sequence). The DNA of the CDR3 is TGTGCCAGCAGGCTCCTTGGGACTAGGTCCTACGAGCAGTACTTC. This sequence encodes CASRLLGTRSYEQYF. Based on the CDR3 plus reference TRBV13 and TRBJ2-7, the full variable domain is AAGVIQSPRHLIKEKRETATLKCYPIPRHDTVYWYQQGPGQDPQFLISFYEKMQSDKGSIPDRFSAQQFSDYHSELNMSSLELGDSALYFCASRLLGTRSYEQYFGPGTRLTVT.

This clone was seen a handful of times. The V call is TRBV27, the J call TRBJ2-7, with 9 bases lining up with TRBD2. This CDR3 region has 14 residues. Losses at the gene ends were 3 bases for V and 2 bases for J; bases not matched to a gene: 2. Germline loops: CDR1 MNHEY, CDR2 SMNVEV (reference sequence). This CDR3 reads CASSFAGGPYEQYF. The CDR3 DNA is TGTGCCAGCAGTTTTGCGGGAGGGCCCTACGAGCAGTACTTC.

In DNA form, the CDR3 reads TGTGCCAGCAGTCCAAACAAAGTATGGGGCGGGAGTGGTGACAATGAGCAGTTCTTC. It specifies CASSPNKVWGGSGDNEQFF. V is TRBV28 and J is TRBJ2-1; the match to TRBD2 covers 7 bases. Germline V gene data show CDR1 as MDHEN and CDR2 as SYDVKM. With 5 bases clipped from V and 5 bases from J, the junction kept 21 bases outside the gene matches. The CDR3 is 19 residues long.

Only a few counts were recorded for this clone. V gene TRBV27 combines with J gene TRBJ1-2; TRBD1 matches 7 bases. The CDR3 has 13 amino acids. In germline, CDR1 is MNHEY, CDR2 SMNVEV (reference sequence). Trimming at V came to 7 bases and at J to 2 bases, leaving 4 bases not matched to a gene. CDR3 amino acids: CASKLTGNYGYTF. The CDR3 DNA sequence: TGTGCCAGCAAACTGACAGGGAACTATGGCTACACCTTC.

This clone has more than one count but fewer than ten. J is TRBJ2-7 and V is TRBV19; D gene ambiguous. The CDR3 totals 13 residues. V was cut by 1 base and J by 3 bases, with 7 bases left in between. CDR1 is LNHDA, CDR2 SQIVND, per germline (reference sequence). The CDR3 loop is CASSIGPDYEQYF. The CDR3 DNA reads as TGTGCCAGTAGTATAGGGCCAGACTACGAGCAGTACTTC.

The V call is TRBV4-3, the J call TRBJ2-7; 9 positions agree with TRBD1. The CDR3 runs 17 residues. Trimming removed 2 bases from V and 4 bases from J; junction bases left unmatched: 12. Germline-derived CDR1 and CDR2 are LGHNA and YSLEER. This chain's CDR3 is CASSQTMGQGRVYEQYF. Here the CDR3 DNA reads TGCGCCAGCAGCCAAACCATGGGACAGGGCCGAGTTTACGAGCAGTACTTC.

The CDR3 sequence is CASSFSGGGYNEQFF. For the CDR3, the DNA is TGCGCCAGCAGCTTTAGCGGGGGGGGCTACAATGAGCAGTTCTTC. This chain connects TRBV5-1 to TRBJ2-1; TRBD2 agrees at 11 bases. The CDR3 totals 15 residues. J gave up 3 bases and V 2 bases, and 1 base lay outside the gene matches. The V gene's germline CDR1 is SGHRS and CDR2 YFSETQ.

A few counts support this clone. The rearrangement joins TRBV6-6 to TRBJ1-3; no firm D call. Per germline, CDR1 MNHNY and CDR2 SVGAGI (reference sequence). V was clipped by 0 bases and J by 4 bases, with 10 bases between them. The CDR3 is 15 residues long. The CDR3 reads CASSYSTGFGNTIYF. The DNA of the CDR3 is TGTGCCAGCAGTTACTCGACGGGATTCGGAAACACCATATATTTT.

This rearrangement joins TRBV23-1 to TRBJ2-7, with a weak D call TRBD1 (5 bases). TRBV23-1 falls under the ORF class, with uncertain function. V gave up 2 bases and J gave up 2 bases, with 16 bases separating them. The CDR3 has 16 amino acids. For the CDR3, the DNA is TGCGCCAGCAGTCAACCCGTGGGGCAGTGGCCCTACGAGCAGTACTTC. It is translated as CASSQPVGQWPYEQYF.

The V and J genes are TRBV19 and TRBJ1-1, with a tentative D call TRBD1 (6 bases). V was trimmed by 2 bases and J by 4 bases, leaving 14 bases between them. CDR3 length equals 15 residues. Per the germline V gene, CDR1 is LNHDA and CDR2 is SQIVND (reference sequence). CDR3 bases: TGTGCCAGTAGTATATGGGGCAGGGGCGGCACTGAAGCTTTCTTT. This codes for CASSIWGRGGTEAFF.

V gene TRBV11-2 combines with J gene TRBJ1-2; D is uncertain. Trimming removed 5 bases at V and 6 bases at J, with 13 bases between. Germline assignment: CDR1 SGHAT and CDR2 FQNNGV. The CDR3 contains 13 residues. The CDR3 DNA reads TGTGCCAGCAGCCACCCTCCCGGGGATGGCTACACCTTC. Translating gives CASSHPPGDGYTF.

The gene calls are TRBV28 and TRBJ1-1; 7 bases match TRBD1. Per germline, CDR1 MDHEN and CDR2 SYDVKM. The CDR3 length is 13 residues. V was clipped by 5 bases and J by 6 bases; unmatched bases: 6. CDR3 DNA: TGTGCCAGCAGTCCCGCAGGGGGACCTGAAGCTTTCTTT. As protein: CASSPAGGPEAFF.

The chain uses TRBV5-1 and TRBJ2-7; possibly TRBD1 for D (6 bases). V dropped 0 bases and J dropped 5 bases, with 12 bases sitting between them. Germline values: CDR1 SGHRS, CDR2 YFSETQ. The CDR3 runs 14 residues. As DNA, the CDR3 is TGCGCCAGCAGCTTGGGCCAGGGGAGCAACGAGCAGTACTTC. Translated, it gives CASSLGQGSNEQYF.

The CDR3 sequence: CASSERGGSQPQHF. DNA for the CDR3: TGTGCCAGCAGTGAAAGAGGGGGCAGTCAGCCCCAGCATTTT. J is TRBJ1-5 and V is TRBV6-1; 7 nucleotides agree with TRBD1. Germline values: CDR1 MNHNS, CDR2 SASEGT. The CDR3 spans 14 residues. V lost 2 bases to trimming and J lost 6 bases; unmatched junction nucleotides: 4.

The rearrangement uses TRBV6-5 and TRBJ1-3; D is possibly TRBD1 (5 bases). The CDR3 totals 13 residues. Trimming shortened V by 2 bases and J by 3 bases, and 5 bases separated the two germline ends. The germline V gene has CDR1 MNHEY and CDR2 SVGAGI. CDR3 region: CASSYRGGNTIYF. The CDR3 nucleotides read TGTGCCAGCAGTTACAGGGGTGGAAACACCATATATTTT.